This T cell receptor (beta chain) emerged from a study of T cells in Graves' hyperthyroidism and ophthalmopathy. Overall study findings and caveats: Within blood appeared most thyroid clonotypes that had expanded above 0.001.

RNA transcripts served as the template for amplifying TCR beta CDR3 regions. TCR CDR3 underwent first-round RT-PCR with the HTBI primer set. TCRdb passed the multiplex PCR reads through MiXCR, listing each CDR3 protein once. In the table there are 300,000 to 400,000 distinct CDR3 sequences, roughly 21% of which are singletons. This clonotype was counted many times. The antigen is undetermined. It was uncontrolled infection, other autoimmune disease, pregnancy or lactation that excluded patients. The CDR3 sequence is 13 residues long. Germline loops: CDR1 SGDLS, CDR2 YYNGEE. Trimming removed 0 bases from V and 8 bases from J, with 9 bases in between.

V and J are TRBV9 and TRBJ2-1, with D tentatively TRBD2 (6 bases). Material: blood. The sequence came from a woman aged 50 to 65 with Graves' hyperthyroidism. CDR3 sequence: CASSVGGAYEQFF. The DNA for the CDR3 is TGTGCCAGCAGCGTAGGCGGGGCGTATGAGCAGTTCTTC.